These T cell receptor beta chains were read from a single sample in a study of CD8+ T cells in alopecia areata. The method was immunoSEQ multiplex PCR; TCRdb's version includes in-frame clones alone and lacks a portion of them. The data show tens of thousands of clones, just under 95% seen once. Sequences were derived from CD8+ T cells sorted from blood, sampled at week 24, from a patient treated with tofacitinib. These TCRs come from a human donor with alopecia areata. Each CDR3 is given with its conserved first and last residue. Each record gives: clone size, D gene, J gene, V gene, CDR3 DNA, CDR3 protein. D genes are given only for firm matches. Not all rows give a size; the values are once, few, many and, for expanded clones, a class.

size: .
D: TRBD2
J: TRBJ2-1
V: TRBV5-1
DNA: TGCGCCAGCAGCTTGGATAGTAGCGGGGGTAAGGGCGATGAGCAGTTCTTC
CDR3: CASSLDSSGGKGDEQFF

size: once
D: .
J: TRBJ2-7
V: TRBV7-2
DNA: TGTGCCAGCAGCTTAACAGGAGAGCAGTACTTC
CDR3: CASSLTGEQYF

size: .
D: TRBD1
J: TRBJ2-1
V: TRBV30
DNA: TGTGCCTGGCGGGACAGGGAATGGGTCAATGAGCAGTTCTTC
CDR3: CAWRDREWVNEQFF

size: .
D: .
J: TRBJ2-3
V: TRBV6-1
DNA: TGTGCCAGCAGTGACGCGGGCGGGGGCCCCACAGATACGCAGTATTTT
CDR3: CASSDAGGGPTDTQYF

size: .
D: .
J: TRBJ2-5
V: TRBV7-8
DNA: TGTGCCAGCATCCCGGACGGGGCCATCCAAGAGACCCAGTACTTC
CDR3: CASIPDGAIQETQYF

size: .
D: .
J: TRBJ2-5
V: TRBV28
DNA: TGTGCCAGCAGCCCCACGGGCAGGTCCCAAGAGACCCAGTACTTC
CDR3: CASSPTGRSQETQYF

size: .
D: .
J: TRBJ2-5
V: TRBV7-8
DNA: TGTGCCAGCAGCCCGGGGGGCCAGGAGACCCAGTACTTC
CDR3: CASSPGGQETQYF

size: .
D: .
J: TRBJ2-7
V: TRBV27
DNA: TGTGCCAGCAAGGGGCCAGACCTCTACGAGCAGTACTTC
CDR3: CASKGPDLYEQYF

size: .
D: .
J: TRBJ2-1
V: TRBV4-3
DNA: TGCGCCAGCAGCCAAGATGGGGGTTCCGGGACCAACAATGAGCAGTTCTTC
CDR3: CASSQDGGSGTNNEQFF

size: .
D: .
J: TRBJ1-5
V: TRBV29-1
DNA: TGCAGCGGGAAGGCGACAGACGAAGATAGCAATCAGCCCCAGCATTTT
CDR3: CSGKATDEDSNQPQHF

size: .
D: .
J: TRBJ1-4
V: TRBV10-3
DNA: TGTGCCATCAGTGACCGGGGAGGTAATGAAAAACTGTTTTTT
CDR3: CAISDRGGNEKLFF

size: .
D: .
J: TRBJ2-7
V: TRBV29-1
DNA: TGCAGCGTTGAGAAGGCAGGCCAAAACTACGAGCAGTACTTC
CDR3: CSVEKAGQNYEQYF

size: .
D: TRBD2
J: TRBJ2-7
V: TRBV13
DNA: TGTGCCAGCAGCCACATCAGCGGGGGGGCCGAGCAGTACTTC
CDR3: CASSHISGGAEQYF

size: .
D: .
J: TRBJ1-2
V: TRBV7-2
DNA: TGTGCCAGCAGCTCCGGGGGGCCGGTTGGCTACACCTTC
CDR3: CASSSGGPVGYTF

size: .
D: .
J: TRBJ2-7
V: TRBV5-1
DNA: TGCGCCAGCAGCCCACCGGCTTCCTACGAGCAGTACTTC
CDR3: CASSPPASYEQYF